The sequence of this T cell receptor beta chain was determined in a study of T cell responses to AZD1222 COVID-19 vaccine (dated by TCRdb to the early 2020s). About the investigation overall: TCR sequencing covered roughly 230 trial participants: 200 to 220 given two doses of AZD1222 and 26 given two doses of MenACWY control vaccine. Trial participants were enrolled by age into 18-55, 56-69 and 70-plus year subgroups, with 148, 28 and 57 TCR-sequenced participants respectively. General findings and caveats noted by the study authors: After two AZD1222 doses, both the breadth and the depth of spike-specific TCRs were significantly higher than at day 0 and than in MenACWY recipients. Nearly half of unique spike-specific TCRs reportedly recognized epitopes outside regions mutated in the B.1.351 and B.1.1.7 variants. Conclusions about previously exposed vaccinees are limited, since just five to seven AZD1222 recipients were seropositive for SARS-CoV-2 at baseline. The vaccine-associated CD4 TCRs covered the entire spike protein, and the dominant responses fell in regions 160-218 and 743-854. No day 14 peak-response samples were available, so repertoires were characterized only after the peak T cell response. Most participants were white British and females outnumbered males, and the authors suggested that clonal diversity may have been underestimated. The 56-69-year group was small, and its depth increase did not reach significance, likely because of low power.

Note on this clone: The antigen it recognizes is unknown. No much larger clone is present one base from it, and per-base qualities are unavailable.

For this chain, trimming is 2 bases at the V end and 0 bases at the J end, and the number of junction bases without a gene match is 5. Based on the germline V gene, the CDR1 and CDR2 sequences are SGDLS and YYNGEE. There are 17 amino acids in the CDR3, from cysteine to phenylalanine inclusive. Left in the record is the CDR3 DNA by itself, 51 bases read in frame from the first base. The CDR3 regions of human TCRbeta chains were analyzed by immunosequencing. Concerning the study's data processing: Repertoire TCRs were matched against a reference library of SARS-CoV-2-specific TCRs generated with the MIRA antigen-specificity platform. Breadth meant the fraction of unique TCRs that were SARS-CoV-2-associated, whereas depth meant the fraction of total T cells that were SARS-CoV-2-associated. Using the MIRA data, each spike-specific TCR was assigned both to the spike region to which the TCR was reactive and to a CD4 or CD8 class. Log10-transformed breadth and depth values were compared by one-way ANOVA with Sidak's multiple comparisons tests. This is the immuneACCESS table as TCRdb keeps it, with only in-frame sequences that have V and J called. A part of the clones is gone; compared with another copy, unresolved V genes explain less than half, and the rest is unexplained. D and trimming come from the DNA, and the V and J calls and clone size come from that table. The table for this sample lists 150,000 to 200,000 clones; 80% to 90% of them were counted only once. The ten biggest clones cover about 3% of the sample.

Taken with the paper, the label for time point translates to: baseline before first vaccination. This specimen's treatment or condition label, per the study, means: meningococcal conjugate vaccine given as trial control. Samples from vaccinated people were obtained from the UK trials COV001 and COV002, which included a single-blind randomized controlled phase 2/3 trial of AZD1222 (ChAdOx1 nCoV-19) in healthy adults. For TCRbeta chain sequencing, PBMC samples from trial participants were taken at day 0 and at day 28 after the second dose. The sequence came from an adult in good health. The source was peripheral blood, collected on day 0 of MenACWY control vaccination. The rearrangement joined TRBV9 to TRBJ2-2; the central 9 bases match TRBD2. The sequence in DNA is TGTGCCAGCAGCGTGGCTAGCGGGACACCGAACACCGGGGAGCTGTTTTTT. It encodes CASSVASGTPNTGELFF. Beyond the CDR3, the reference TRBV9 and TRBJ2-2 genes provide the residues; the full variable domain reads: DSGVTQTPKHLITATGQRVTLRCSPRSGDLSVYWYQQSLDQGLQFLIQYYNGEERAKGNILERFSAQQFPDLHSELNLSSLELGDSALYFCASSVASGTPNTGELFFGEGSRLTVL.